The 19 T cell receptor beta chains below were found in one sample sequenced in a study of blood T cell repertoires in COVID-19. The table came from immunoSEQ multiplex PCR; TCRdb's copy has only in-frame clones and leaves some out. The sample lists some 270,000 clones; roughly 85% were seen once. Sequencing was carried out using PBMCs or T cells enriched from blood (not recorded which). The receptors come from a woman between 45 and 60 years old with acute COVID-19.

The chain couples TRBV7-8 to TRBJ1-2; possible D gene TRBD1, 5 bases. The CDR3 length is 15 residues. Germline values: CDR1 SGHVS, CDR2 FQNEAQ. The ends were cut back, 5 bases at V and 2 bases at J, with 15 bases in the middle. The CDR3 DNA sequence: TGTGCCAGCAGCCCCCCCCAGGGAGGGAACTATGGCTACACCTTC. Translation: CASSPPQGGNYGYTF.

The sample holds a few counts of this clone. The junction departs from germline at one end; a sequencing error may be responsible. This chain links TRBV5-1 with TRBJ2-3, with TRBD2 matching over 11 bases. CDR1 is SGHRS, CDR2 YFSETQ, per germline. CDR3 size: 17 residues. The CDR3 bases are TGCGCCAGCAGCTTGGAGGCTAGCGGGGGGACAACAGGTACGCAGTATTTT. The encoded protein is CASSLEASGGTTGTQYF.

This clone has a count of ten or more. The chain links TRBV7-8 to TRBJ1-1; 10 bases map to TRBD1. This CDR3 contains 15 residues. V shed 3 bases, J shed 6 bases, and the junction held 7 bases outside the gene matches. Germline V CDR1 and CDR2: SGHVS, FQNEAQ. The CDR3 region is CASSFGDRGIPEAFF. In DNA, the CDR3 is TGTGCCAGCAGCTTTGGGGACAGGGGAATTCCTGAAGCTTTCTTT.

The V and J genes are TRBV5-4 and TRBJ1-2, with D perhaps TRBD1 (6 bases). The CDR3 is made up of 15 amino acids. Germline loops: CDR1 SGHNT, CDR2 YYREEE (reference sequence). V dropped 0 bases and J dropped 0 bases, with 9 bases sitting between them. The CDR3 DNA reads as TGTGCCAGCAGCTTGGTAGGGGGAGCTAACTATGGCTACACCTTC. Translating gives CASSLVGGANYGYTF.

The V call is TRBV15, the J call TRBJ1-3; no reliable D call. The germline gives CDR1 LNHNV, CDR2 YYDKDF (reference sequence). The CDR3 totals 16 residues. V lost 0 bases to trimming and J lost 0 bases, with 9 bases between them. The CDR3 region is CATSRDFGLSGNTIYF. CDR3 sequence (DNA): TGTGCCACCAGCAGAGATTTTGGGCTCTCTGGAAACACCATATATTTT.

The CDR3 nucleotides are TGTGCCGGGACTGTTGCCCACCGCGACTACACCTTC. Its translation: CAGTVAHRDYTF. V gene TRBV30 combines with J gene TRBJ1-2; a weak D match, TRBD1 (5 bases). V gave up 8 bases and J gave up 10 bases, with 20 bases separating them. The CDR3 sequence is 12 residues long. The germline gives CDR1 GTSNPN, CDR2 SVGIG (reference sequence).

CDR3 in amino acids: CASSAKTSGRVYEQYF. The CDR3 DNA follows: TGTGCCAGCTCAGCTAAAACTAGCGGCAGAGTCTACGAGCAGTACTTC. The chain links TRBV18 to TRBJ2-7; 8 bases agree with TRBD2. Germline lookup yields CDR1 KGHSH and CDR2 LQKENI. V shed 5 bases and J 3 bases; nucleotides not matched to a gene: 12. The CDR3 length is 16 residues.

V usage is TRBV5-1 and J usage is TRBJ1-4; D gene uncertain. Trimming took off 1 base at V and 5 bases at J, with 9 bases between the two ends. CDR3 length: 14 amino acids. Germline CDR1 SGHRS, CDR2 YFSETQ. The CDR3 DNA sequence: TGCGCCAGCAGCTTGTCCGGAGTCAATGAAAAACTGTTTTTT. It translates to CASSLSGVNEKLFF.

The chain recombines TRBV7-9 with TRBJ1-1; D is undetermined. Germline assignment: CDR1 SEHNR and CDR2 FQNEAQ (reference sequence). Trimming cost V 1 base and J 8 bases, with 11 bases left between them. CDR3 length: 13 amino acids. CDR3 coding DNA: TGTGCCAGCAGCTTAGGGCGGAGCTCCGAAGCTTTCTTT. It codes for CASSLGRSSEAFF.

The V call is TRBV19, the J call TRBJ2-3; D is unclear. The V end was cut by 0 bases, the J end by 2 bases, with 12 bases between. CDR3 length: 16 amino acids. CDR1 is LNHDA and CDR2 is SQIVND in the germline V gene (reference sequence). The CDR3 sequence: CASSIDFGFSTDTQYF. The CDR3 nucleotides are TGTGCCAGTAGTATAGATTTCGGGTTCTCCACAGATACGCAGTATTTT. The variable domain in full, completed from reference TRBV19 and TRBJ2-3, reads DGGITQSPKYLFRKEGQNVTLSCEQNLNHDAMYWYRQDPGQGLRLIYYSQIVNDFQKGDIAEGYSVSREKKESFPLTVTSAQKNPTAFYLCASSIDFGFSTDTQYFGPGTRLTVL.

The chain employs TRBV19 and TRBJ1-2, with 7 bases identical to TRBD1. The V gene's germline CDR1 is LNHDA and CDR2 SQIVND (reference sequence). This CDR3 has 13 residues. V shed 3 bases and J 5 bases; nucleotides not matched to a gene: 3. CDR3 coding DNA: TGTGCCAGTAGTATGGGGACAGCATATGGCTACACCTTC. It translates to CASSMGTAYGYTF.

The CDR3 protein is CASAGQGNTGELFF. The DNA of the CDR3 is TGTGCCAGCGCGGGACAGGGGAACACCGGGGAGCTGTTTTTT. The chain couples TRBV27 to TRBJ2-2, with 9 nucleotides matching TRBD1. This CDR3 region has 14 residues. V gave up 8 bases and J gave up 1 base; unmatched junction bases: 2. Germline V gene lookup returns CDR1 MNHEY and CDR2 SMNVEV (reference sequence).

As regards this clone: At the DNA level, this CDR3 is encoded by other sequences in the same sample as well. The V call is TRBV5-4, the J call TRBJ1-5, with D uncertain. Germline V gene sequence: CDR1 SGHNT, CDR2 YYREEE (reference sequence). The CDR3 is 13 residues long. The V gene lost 3 bases and the J gene lost 1 base, with 5 bases spanning the gap. DNA of the CDR3: TGTGCCAGCAGCTCCGGGAGCAATCAGCCCCAGCATTTT. Amino acid sequence: CASSSGSNQPQHF.

This chain uses TRBV4-3 with TRBJ2-1, with a possible D match to TRBD1 (5 bases). The germline V gene has CDR1 LGHNA and CDR2 YSLEER. CDR3 size: 16 residues. V was shortened by 3 bases and J by 0 bases, with 12 bases between the two germline ends. CDR3 sequence reads: CASSQTVFSSYNEQFF. DNA for the CDR3: TGCGCCAGCAGCCAGACAGTTTTTAGCTCCTACAATGAGCAGTTCTTC.

The chain couples TRBV27 to TRBJ1-6; possible D gene TRBD1, 5 bases. The CDR3 sequence is 15 residues long. The germline CDR1 and CDR2 sequences are MNHEY and SMNVEV (reference sequence). V was pared by 6 bases and J by 6 bases, with 15 bases between. The CDR3 here is CASSRSGYGNSPLHF. CDR3 in DNA: TGTGCCAGCAGCCGGTCAGGGTACGGTAATTCACCCCTCCACTTT.

CDR3 protein: CAWSVRVGEGFEKLFF. The CDR3 DNA follows: TGTGCCTGGAGTGTACGTGTCGGGGAGGGTTTCGAAAAACTGTTTTTT. The V gene is TRBV30, the J gene TRBJ1-4; D is uncertain. V dropped 0 bases and J dropped 8 bases, with 19 bases sitting between them. The germline gives CDR1 GTSNPN, CDR2 SVGIG (reference sequence). This CDR3 is 16 amino acids long.

This rearrangement joins TRBV19 to TRBJ2-2, with 10 bases identical to TRBD1. V lost 4 bases, J lost 4 bases, and 3 bases stayed unmatched. The CDR3 has 15 residues. Germline CDR1 reads LNHDA; CDR2 reads SQIVND (reference sequence). The CDR3 reads CASSTGQGGTGELFF. CDR3 nucleotide sequence: TGTGCCAGTAGTACTGGACAGGGGGGCACCGGGGAGCTGTTTTTT.

The chain couples TRBV9 to TRBJ2-7; 8 nucleotides align to TRBD1. There are 16 residues in the CDR3. Germline CDR1 SGDLS, CDR2 YYNGEE. The trim removed 3 bases at V and 7 bases at J, leaving 15 bases unmatched. CDR3 sequence reads: CASSANSGTGPGEQYF. The CDR3 DNA reads TGTGCCAGCAGCGCGAACTCAGGGACAGGACCGGGGGAGCAGTACTTC.

The sample holds a few counts of this clone. This rearrangement joins TRBV9 to TRBJ1-1; D unclear. V shed 5 bases and J shed 3 bases, with 17 bases lying between them. The CDR3 is 15 amino acids. The germline gives CDR1 SGDLS, CDR2 YYNGEE. CDR3 in DNA: TGTGCCAGCAGTGAAGGAGGCCTCGCGGACACTGAAGCTTTCTTT. Its translation: CASSEGGLADTEAFF.